The T cell receptor (beta chain) under discussion was sequenced for a study of blood T cell repertoires in COVID-19. Background on the study: Whether acute or convalescent, the COVID-19 samples came from the United States, Italy and Spain. T cells, B-cell-depleted T cells, or PBMCs provided the cDNA or gDNA that served as material.

TCRdb's table, derived via immunoSEQ multiplex PCR, lists solely in-frame clones and lacks some. The sample shows about 220,000 clones, more than 65% of them seen only once. V lost 1 base and J 5 bases, leaving 3 bases between the germline ends. This CDR3 contains 11 residues. Germline CDR1 is SGHAT and CDR2 is FQNNGV. Sequenced material: peripheral blood. The receptor comes from an older woman with acute or convalescent COVID-19. V usage is TRBV11-2 and J usage is TRBJ2-7; D is ambiguous. CDR3 sequence: CASSLANEQYF. The CDR3, as DNA: TGTGCCAGCAGCTTAGCCAACGAGCAGTACTTC.